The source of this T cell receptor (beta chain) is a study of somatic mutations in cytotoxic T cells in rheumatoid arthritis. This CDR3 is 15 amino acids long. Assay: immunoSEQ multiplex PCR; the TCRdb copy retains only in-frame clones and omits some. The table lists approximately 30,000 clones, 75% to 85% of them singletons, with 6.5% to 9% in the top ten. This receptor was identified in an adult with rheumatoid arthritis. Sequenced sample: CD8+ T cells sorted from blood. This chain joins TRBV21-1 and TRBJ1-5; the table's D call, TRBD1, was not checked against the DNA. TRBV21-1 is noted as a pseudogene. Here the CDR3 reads CASTSGTGSNQPQHF. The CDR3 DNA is TGTGCCAGCACCTCCGGGACAGGGTCAAATCAGCCCCAGCATTTT.